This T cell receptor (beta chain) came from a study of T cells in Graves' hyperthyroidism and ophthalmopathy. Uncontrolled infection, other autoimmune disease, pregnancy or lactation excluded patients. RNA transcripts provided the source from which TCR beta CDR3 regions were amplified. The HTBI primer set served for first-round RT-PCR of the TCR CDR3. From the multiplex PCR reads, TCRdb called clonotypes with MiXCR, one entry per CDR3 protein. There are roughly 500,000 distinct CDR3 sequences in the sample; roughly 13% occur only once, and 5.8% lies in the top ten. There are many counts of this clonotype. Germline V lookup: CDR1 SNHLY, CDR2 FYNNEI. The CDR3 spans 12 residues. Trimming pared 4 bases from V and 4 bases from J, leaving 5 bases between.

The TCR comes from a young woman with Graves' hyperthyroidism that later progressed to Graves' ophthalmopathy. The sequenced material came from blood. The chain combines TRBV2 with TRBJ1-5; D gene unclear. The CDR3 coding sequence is TGTGCCAGCAGTGCCATTAATCAGCCCCAGCATTTT. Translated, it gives CASSAINQPQHF.